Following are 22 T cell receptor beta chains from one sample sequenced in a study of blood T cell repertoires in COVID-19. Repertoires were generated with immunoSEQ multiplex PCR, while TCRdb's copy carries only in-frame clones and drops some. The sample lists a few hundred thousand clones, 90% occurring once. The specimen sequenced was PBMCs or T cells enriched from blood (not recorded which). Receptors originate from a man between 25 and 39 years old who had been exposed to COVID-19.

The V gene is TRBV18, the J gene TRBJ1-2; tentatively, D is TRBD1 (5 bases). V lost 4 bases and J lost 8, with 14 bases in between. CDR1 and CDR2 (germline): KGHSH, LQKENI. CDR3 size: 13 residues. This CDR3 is CASSLSRDGGYTF. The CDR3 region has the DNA TGTGCCAGCTCACTCTCCAGGGATGGAGGCTACACCTTC. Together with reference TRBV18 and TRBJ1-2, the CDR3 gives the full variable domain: NAGVMQNPRHLVRRRGQEARLRCSPMKGHSHVYWYRQLPEEGLKFMVYLQKENIIDESGMPKERFSAEFPKEGPSILRIQQVVRGDSAAYFCASSLSRDGGYTFGSGTRLTVV.

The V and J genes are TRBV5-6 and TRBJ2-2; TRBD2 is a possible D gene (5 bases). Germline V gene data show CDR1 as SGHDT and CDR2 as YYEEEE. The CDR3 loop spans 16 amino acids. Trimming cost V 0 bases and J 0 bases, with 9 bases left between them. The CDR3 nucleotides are TGTGCCAGCAGCTTGGATCCCGGGGCGAACACCGGGGAGCTGTTTTTT. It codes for CASSLDPGANTGELFF.

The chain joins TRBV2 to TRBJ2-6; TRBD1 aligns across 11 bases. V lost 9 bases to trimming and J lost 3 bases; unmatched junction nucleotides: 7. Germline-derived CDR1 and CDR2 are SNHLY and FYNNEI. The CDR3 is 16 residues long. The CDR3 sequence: CARSGQGAGGANVLTF. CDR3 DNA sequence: TGTGCCAGAAGCGGACAGGGGGCCGGTGGGGCCAACGTCCTGACTTTC.

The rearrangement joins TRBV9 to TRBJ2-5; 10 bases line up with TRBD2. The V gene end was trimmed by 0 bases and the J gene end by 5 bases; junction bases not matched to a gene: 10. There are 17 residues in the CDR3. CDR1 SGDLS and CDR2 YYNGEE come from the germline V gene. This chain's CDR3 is CASSVARGTSVYETQYF. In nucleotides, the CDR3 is TGTGCCAGCAGCGTAGCCCGGGGGACTAGCGTTTATGAGACCCAGTACTTC. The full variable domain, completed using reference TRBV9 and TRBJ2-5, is DSGVTQTPKHLITATGQRVTLRCSPRSGDLSVYWYQQSLDQGLQFLIQYYNGEERAKGNILERFSAQQFPDLHSELNLSSLELGDSALYFCASSVARGTSVYETQYFGPGTRLLVL.

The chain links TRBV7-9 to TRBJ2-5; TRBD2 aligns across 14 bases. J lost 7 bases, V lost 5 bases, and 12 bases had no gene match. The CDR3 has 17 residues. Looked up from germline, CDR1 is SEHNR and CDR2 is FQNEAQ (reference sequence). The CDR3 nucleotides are TGTGCCAGCAGCACAACGGGACTAGCGGGGGCCAGAGGGACCCAGTACTTC. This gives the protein CASSTTGLAGARGTQYF. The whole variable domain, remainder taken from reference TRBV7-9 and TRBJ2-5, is DTGVSQNPRHKITKRGQNVTFRCDPISEHNRLYWYRQTLGQGPEFLTYFQNEAQLEKSRLLSDRFSAERPKGSFSTLEIQRTEQGDSAMYLCASSTTGLAGARGTQYFGPGTRLLVL.

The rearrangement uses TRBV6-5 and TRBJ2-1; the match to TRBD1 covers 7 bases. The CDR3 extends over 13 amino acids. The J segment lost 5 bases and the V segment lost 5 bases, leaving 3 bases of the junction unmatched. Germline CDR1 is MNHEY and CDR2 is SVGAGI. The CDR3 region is CASSLGTDNEQFF. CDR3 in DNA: TGTGCCAGCAGTCTCGGGACAGACAATGAGCAGTTCTTC.

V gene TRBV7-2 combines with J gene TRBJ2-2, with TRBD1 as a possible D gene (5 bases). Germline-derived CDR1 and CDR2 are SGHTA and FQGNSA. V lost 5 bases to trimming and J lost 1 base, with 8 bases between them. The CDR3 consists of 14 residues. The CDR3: CASSPRVNTGELFF. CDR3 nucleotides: TGTGCCAGCAGCCCCAGGGTGAACACCGGGGAGCTGTTTTTT.

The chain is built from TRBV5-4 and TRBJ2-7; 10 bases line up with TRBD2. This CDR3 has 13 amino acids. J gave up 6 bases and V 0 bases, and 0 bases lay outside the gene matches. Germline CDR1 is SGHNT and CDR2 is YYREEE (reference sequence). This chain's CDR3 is CASSLGTSGEQYF. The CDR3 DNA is TGTGCCAGCAGCTTGGGGACTAGCGGCGAGCAGTACTTC.

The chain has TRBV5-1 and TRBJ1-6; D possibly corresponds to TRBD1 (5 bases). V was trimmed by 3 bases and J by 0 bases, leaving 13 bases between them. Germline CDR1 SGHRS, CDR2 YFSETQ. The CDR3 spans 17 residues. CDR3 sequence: CASSSGRGSSYNSPLHF. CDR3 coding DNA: TGCGCCAGCAGCTCCGGTCGGGGGAGCTCCTATAATTCACCCCTCCACTTT.

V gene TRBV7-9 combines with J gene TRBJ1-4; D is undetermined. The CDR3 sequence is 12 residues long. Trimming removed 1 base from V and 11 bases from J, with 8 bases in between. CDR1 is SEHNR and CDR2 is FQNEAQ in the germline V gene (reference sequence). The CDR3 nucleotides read TGTGCCAGCAGCTTAGATTCCGGGAAACTGTTTTTT. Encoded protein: CASSLDSGKLFF.

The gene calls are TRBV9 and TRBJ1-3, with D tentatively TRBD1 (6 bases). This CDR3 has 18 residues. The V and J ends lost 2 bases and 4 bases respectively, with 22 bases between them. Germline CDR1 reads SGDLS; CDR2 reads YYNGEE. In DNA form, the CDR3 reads TGTGCCAGCAGCGTTAAATCACCTGGGGGGGGCGCCGGAAACACCATATATTTT. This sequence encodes CASSVKSPGGGAGNTIYF. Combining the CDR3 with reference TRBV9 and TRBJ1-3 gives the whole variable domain DSGVTQTPKHLITATGQRVTLRCSPRSGDLSVYWYQQSLDQGLQFLIQYYNGEERAKGNILERFSAQQFPDLHSELNLSSLELGDSALYFCASSVKSPGGGAGNTIYFGEGSWLTVV.

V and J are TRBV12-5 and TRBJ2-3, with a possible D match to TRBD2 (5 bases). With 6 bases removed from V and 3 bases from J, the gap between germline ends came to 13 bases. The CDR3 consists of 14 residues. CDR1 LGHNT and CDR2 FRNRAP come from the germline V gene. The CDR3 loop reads CASGNTRTTDTQYF. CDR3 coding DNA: TGTGCTAGTGGGAATACCAGGACTACAGATACGCAGTATTTT.

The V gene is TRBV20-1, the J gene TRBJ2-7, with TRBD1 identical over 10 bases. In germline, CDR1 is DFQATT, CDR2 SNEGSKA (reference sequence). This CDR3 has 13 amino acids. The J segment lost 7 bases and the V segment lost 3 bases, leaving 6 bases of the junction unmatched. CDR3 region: CSASRQGAFEQYF. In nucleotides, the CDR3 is TGCAGTGCTAGTAGACAGGGGGCGTTTGAGCAGTACTTC.

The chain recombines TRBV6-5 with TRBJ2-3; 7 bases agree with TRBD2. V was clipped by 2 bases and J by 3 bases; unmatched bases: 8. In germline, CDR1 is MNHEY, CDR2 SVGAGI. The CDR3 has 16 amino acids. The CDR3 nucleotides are TGTGCCAGCAGTTACACCCGGACTAGACAAACAGATACGCAGTATTTT. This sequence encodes CASSYTRTRQTDTQYF.

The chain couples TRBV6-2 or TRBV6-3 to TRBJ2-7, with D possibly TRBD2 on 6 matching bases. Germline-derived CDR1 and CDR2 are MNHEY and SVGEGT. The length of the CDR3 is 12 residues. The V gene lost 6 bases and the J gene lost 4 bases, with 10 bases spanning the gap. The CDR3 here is CASSPRGYEQYF. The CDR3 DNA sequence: TGTGCCAGCAGCCCACGGGGGTACGAGCAGTACTTC.

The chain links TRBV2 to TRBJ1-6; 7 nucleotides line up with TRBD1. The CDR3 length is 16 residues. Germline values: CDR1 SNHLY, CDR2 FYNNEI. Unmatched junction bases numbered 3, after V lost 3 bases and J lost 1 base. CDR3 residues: CASSEGTASYNSPLHF. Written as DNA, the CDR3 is TGTGCCAGCAGTGAGGGGACAGCGTCCTATAATTCACCCCTCCACTTT.

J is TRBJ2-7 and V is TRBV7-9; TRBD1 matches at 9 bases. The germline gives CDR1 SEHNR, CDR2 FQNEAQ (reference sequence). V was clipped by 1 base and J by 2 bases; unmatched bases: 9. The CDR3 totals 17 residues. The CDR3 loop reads CASSLVNRGPITYEQYF. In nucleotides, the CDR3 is TGTGCCAGCAGCTTAGTCAACAGGGGGCCAATTACCTACGAGCAGTACTTC. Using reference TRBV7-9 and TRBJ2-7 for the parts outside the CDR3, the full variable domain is DTGVSQNPRHKITKRGQNVTFRCDPISEHNRLYWYRQTLGQGPEFLTYFQNEAQLEKSRLLSDRFSAERPKGSFSTLEIQRTEQGDSAMYLCASSLVNRGPITYEQYFGPGTRLTVT.

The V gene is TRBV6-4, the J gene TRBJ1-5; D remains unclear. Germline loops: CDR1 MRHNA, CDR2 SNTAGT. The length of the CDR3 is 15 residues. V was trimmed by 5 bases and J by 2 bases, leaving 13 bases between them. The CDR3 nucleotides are TGTGCCAGCAGTTTCGACCACGCGGGCAATCAGCCCCAGCATTTT. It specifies CASSFDHAGNQPQHF.

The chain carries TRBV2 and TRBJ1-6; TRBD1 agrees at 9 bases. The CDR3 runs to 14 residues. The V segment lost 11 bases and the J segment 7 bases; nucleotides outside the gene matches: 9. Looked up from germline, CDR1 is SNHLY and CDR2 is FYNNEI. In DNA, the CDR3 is TGTGCCGGCTTTTTGGGACAGGGAAATTCACCCCTCCACTTT. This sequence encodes CAGFLGQGNSPLHF.

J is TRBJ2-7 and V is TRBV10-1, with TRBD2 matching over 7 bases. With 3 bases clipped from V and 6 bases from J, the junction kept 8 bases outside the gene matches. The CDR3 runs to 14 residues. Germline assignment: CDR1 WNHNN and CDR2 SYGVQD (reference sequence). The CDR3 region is CASSDRDGTTEQYF. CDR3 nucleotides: TGCGCCAGCAGTGATAGGGACGGGACTACCGAGCAGTACTTC.

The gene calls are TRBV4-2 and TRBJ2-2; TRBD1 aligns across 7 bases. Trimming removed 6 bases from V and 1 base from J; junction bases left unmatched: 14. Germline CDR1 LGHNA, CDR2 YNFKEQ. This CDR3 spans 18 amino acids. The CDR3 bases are TGTGCCAGCAGTCTCAAAAGGCTGGGACAGATGAACACCGGGGAGCTGTTTTTT. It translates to CASSLKRLGQMNTGELFF.

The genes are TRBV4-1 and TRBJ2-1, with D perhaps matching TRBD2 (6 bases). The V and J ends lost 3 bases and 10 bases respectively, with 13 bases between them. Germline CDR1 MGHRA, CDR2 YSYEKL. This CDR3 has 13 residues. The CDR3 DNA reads TGCGCCAGCAGCCAGACCGGAGGGCAGGAGCAGTTCTTC. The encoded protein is CASSQTGGQEQFF.